A selection of T cell receptor beta chains follows, all from one sample in a study of early T cells in non-severe SARS-CoV-2 infection. Via MiXCR, TCRdb re-called the 5' RACE reads, giving one row per CDR3 protein. This sample has about 22,000 distinct CDR3 sequences, with about 3.8% found just once. The sequenced sample was whole blood. These receptors were obtained from an adult who was a healthcare worker with PCR-confirmed SARS-CoV-2 infection or an uninfected control (not recorded which). CDR3s include the opening cysteine and the closing phenylalanine or tryptophan. The D gene is left open where the match is weak. The size of a clone is reported for some rows only, either as once, few or many, or as a class for expanded clones.

abundance,j_gene,v_gene,d_gene,len,CDR3nt,CDR3aa
many,TRBJ1-1,TRBV5-1,TRBD1,17,TGCGCCAGCAGCTATCGGCCGGGACAGGGTCAGAACACTGAAGCTTTCTTT,CASSYRPGQGQNTEAFF
many,TRBJ2-1,TRBV3-1,TRBD1,17,TGTGCCAGCAGCCAAGCCTTTGGACAGGGCTTTCAAAATGAGCAGTTCTTC,CASSQAFGQGFQNEQFF
many,TRBJ2-7,TRBV20-1,-,14,TGCAGTGCTAGCAAAACACGGCGAACCTACGAGCAGTACTTC,CSASKTRRTYEQYF
many,TRBJ2-2,TRBV7-3,-,17,TGTGCCAGCAGCTCCGACCTGGTTAGCGGCGTCGCCGGGGAGCTGTTTTTT,CASSSDLVSGVAGELFF
many,TRBJ2-5,TRBV7-9,-,14,TGTGCCAGCAGCTCTTACGGTGGGAAGGAGACCCAGTACTTC,CASSSYGGKETQYF
many,TRBJ1-1,TRBV7-9,-,15,TGTGCCAGCAGCTTACCCGGGACACCGAACACTGAAGCTTTCTTT,CASSLPGTPNTEAFF
many,TRBJ1-1,TRBV7-9,-,12,TGTGCCAGCAGCTCCACGGTTTCTGAAGCTTTCTTT,CASSSTVSEAFF
many,TRBJ1-1,TRBV7-9,TRBD1,15,TGTGCCAGCAGCTTGGGACAGGGAGTGAACACTGAAGCTTTCTTT,CASSLGQGVNTEAFF
many,TRBJ2-3,TRBV29-1,-,12,TGCAGCGTTGACACGGGCACAGATACGCAGTATTTT,CSVDTGTDTQYF
few,TRBJ2-7,TRBV7-9,TRBD1,15,TGTGCCAGCAGCTTGGACAGGGTGAGCTCCTACGAGCAGTACTTC,CASSLDRVSSYEQYF
many,TRBJ2-7,TRBV27,TRBD1,13,TGTGCCAGCAGATGGACAGGGTCCTACGAGCAGTACTTC,CASRWTGSYEQYF
few,TRBJ2-2,TRBV5-3,TRBD1,17,TGTGCCAGAAGCCCCAGTGCGTCACAGGGGGCCACCGGGGAGCTGTTTTTT,CARSPSASQGATGELFF
many,TRBJ2-1,TRBV29-1,TRBD1,15,TGCAGCGTTGAAGATAGGGACAGGGGGTACAATGAGCAGTTCTTC,CSVEDRDRGYNEQFF
many,TRBJ1-5,TRBV5-5,-,13,TGTGCCAGCAGCTTGGGAGGGGAGCAGCCCCAGCATTTT,CASSLGGEQPQHF
many,TRBJ2-5,TRBV5-1,-,14,TGCGCCAGCTCCCCCCCGGGGGGCATCGAGACCCAGTACTTC,CASSPPGGIETQYF
many,TRBJ2-7,TRBV7-2,TRBD2,13,TGTGCCAGCAGCTTTAGCGGGAACTACGAGCAGTACTTC,CASSFSGNYEQYF
-,TRBJ2-7,TRBV6-2/TRBV6-3,TRBD2,16,TGTGCCAGCAGTGATACCCTAGCGGGGGTTTCCTACGAGCAGTACTTC,CASSDTLAGVSYEQYF
medium-sized,TRBJ1-3,TRBV10-3,-,12,TGTGCCATCGGGGGCTCTGGAAACACCATATATTTT,CAIGGSGNTIYF